These 21 T cell receptor beta chains came from one sample sequenced in a study of early stage breast cancer tumors. The method was immunoSEQ multiplex PCR; TCRdb's version includes in-frame clones alone and lacks a portion of them. The sample carries more than 7,500 clones, roughly two thirds recorded once. Sequencing was done on a sample of normal breast tissue next to the tumor. All receptors derive from a person in their sixties with breast cancer.

This clone occurred a few times. The gene calls are TRBV2 and TRBJ1-1, with 8 bases fitting TRBD1. The germline gives CDR1 SNHLY, CDR2 FYNNEI. V dropped 8 bases and J dropped 5; count of bases not matched to a gene: 7. The CDR3 runs 13 residues. The CDR3 coding sequence is TGTGCCAGCCTAGGACAGGGAAGGACTGAAGCTTTCTTT. Its translation is CASLGQGRTEAFF.

The chain joins TRBV6-5 to TRBJ2-1, with TRBD1 matching over 9 bases. J lost 3 bases, V lost 4 bases, and 7 bases had no gene match. CDR1 and CDR2 (germline): MNHEY, SVGAGI. The CDR3 consists of 16 residues. The DNA of the CDR3 is TGTGCCAGCAGTTCCCCGGACAGGGGTATCTACAATGAGCAGTTCTTC. Protein: CASSSPDRGIYNEQFF.

This rearrangement joins TRBV19 to TRBJ1-1, with D possibly TRBD1 on 6 matching bases. CDR3 size: 13 residues. V shed 1 base and J shed 5 bases, with 8 bases lying between them. The germline CDR1 and CDR2 sequences are LNHDA and SQIVND (reference sequence). The CDR3 loop reads CASSIGRGTEAFF. The CDR3 bases are TGTGCCAGTAGTATAGGCAGGGGAACTGAAGCTTTCTTT.

The chain couples TRBV19 to TRBJ1-1, with D hard to call. CDR1 is LNHDA, CDR2 SQIVND, per germline (reference sequence). V was shortened by 3 bases and J by 2 bases, with 7 bases between the two germline ends. This CDR3 is 13 amino acids long. CDR3 in amino acids: CASSMGRNTEAFF. The CDR3 region has the DNA TGTGCCAGTAGTATGGGCAGAAACACTGAAGCTTTCTTT.

Here the CDR3 reads CASSDAGTGKDGYTF. CDR3 bases: TGCGCCAGCAGTGATGCAGGGACAGGGAAGGATGGCTACACCTTC. The chain couples TRBV10-2 to TRBJ1-2, with 9 bases fitting TRBD1. Unmatched junction bases numbered 8, after V lost 3 bases and J lost 6 bases. Germline values: CDR1 WSHSY, CDR2 SAAADI. The length of the CDR3 is 15 residues.

CDR3 region: CAWSAGTGVHEQYF. For the CDR3, the DNA is TGTGCCTGGAGTGCCGGGACAGGGGTCCACGAGCAGTACTTC. The J gene is TRBJ2-7, the V gene TRBV30, with 10 bases identical to TRBD1. Germline V lookup: CDR1 GTSNPN, CDR2 SVGIG (reference sequence). V gave up 1 base and J gave up 5 bases; unmatched junction bases: 5. The CDR3 has 14 residues.

V gene TRBV4-3 combines with J gene TRBJ2-7; 8 nucleotides match TRBD1. Trimming cost V 2 bases and J 1 base; bases outside gene matches: 10. The germline gives CDR1 LGHNA, CDR2 YSLEER. The CDR3 sequence is 17 residues long. CDR3 sequence (DNA): TGCGCCAGCAGCCAATATCTAGCCGGGACAGGATCCTACGAGCAGTACTTC. Protein product: CASSQYLAGTGSYEQYF.

This clone was seen a single time. This chain joins TRBV19 and TRBJ2-7, with TRBD2 matching 12 bases. CDR1 is LNHDA, CDR2 SQIVND, per germline (reference sequence). Germline trimming cut 1 base from V and 3 bases from J; bases unmatched to any gene: 1. The CDR3 length is 15 residues. DNA of the CDR3: TGTGCCAGTAGTATAGTACTAGCGGGAGGCTACGAGCAGTACTTC. Its protein is CASSIVLAGGYEQYF. Looking up the rest from reference TRBV19 and TRBJ2-7 gives the full variable domain: DGGITQSPKYLFRKEGQNVTLSCEQNLNHDAMYWYRQDPGQGLRLIYYSQIVNDFQKGDIAEGYSVSREKKESFPLTVTSAQKNPTAFYLCASSIVLAGGYEQYFGPGTRLTVT.

The J gene is TRBJ2-1, the V gene TRBV11-3, with D perhaps TRBD1 (5 bases). The CDR3 length is 14 residues. V lost 1 base to trimming and J lost 7 bases, with 11 bases between them. Per the germline V gene, CDR1 is SGHNT and CDR2 is YENEEA. The CDR3 bases are TGTGCCAGCAGCTTAGGGGGCAGCCGGAATGAGCAGTTCTTC. Its translation: CASSLGGSRNEQFF.

The chain recombines TRBV30 with TRBJ2-1; 9 bases fit TRBD2. CDR1 and CDR2 (germline): GTSNPN, SVGIG (reference sequence). This CDR3 comprises 14 residues. Trimming took 3 bases from V and 7 from J; bases not matched to a gene: 7. The CDR3 nucleotides are TGTGCCTGGAGGGGTAGCGGGAGAGGGAATGAGCAGTTCTTC. Amino acids: CAWRGSGRGNEQFF.

This chain connects TRBV29-1 to TRBJ1-4; TRBD1 matches 7 bases. Unmatched junction bases numbered 7, after V lost 4 bases and J lost 5 bases. The germline gives CDR1 SQVTM, CDR2 ANQGSEA. The length of the CDR3 is 14 residues. This chain's CDR3 is CSVVTGTENEKLFF. In nucleotides, the CDR3 is TGCAGCGTTGTTACCGGGACAGAGAATGAAAAACTGTTTTTT.

V usage is TRBV14 and J usage is TRBJ2-1, with TRBD2 matching 8 bases. From germline, CDR1 is SGHDN and CDR2 FVKESK. This CDR3 contains 15 residues. The J segment lost 5 bases and the V segment lost 5 bases, leaving 8 bases of the junction unmatched. CDR3 coding DNA: TGTGCCAGCAGCGATAGGACTAGCTCAGACAATGAGCAGTTCTTC. Translation: CASSDRTSSDNEQFF.

J is TRBJ2-1 and V is TRBV11-2, with TRBD1 matching over 7 bases. The CDR3 runs 14 residues. CDR1 and CDR2 from the germline V gene are SGHAT and FQNNGV. With 5 bases clipped from V and 5 bases from J, the junction kept 6 bases outside the gene matches. The CDR3 region has the DNA TGTGCCAGCAGCCGCCGGGACAGACACAATGAGCAGTTCTTC. Translation gives CASSRRDRHNEQFF.

This sequence joins TRBV19 and TRBJ1-5; a possible D gene is TRBD1 (6 bases). The V and J ends lost 7 bases and 3 bases respectively, with 19 bases between them. The CDR3 runs to 16 residues. The V gene's germline CDR1 is LNHDA and CDR2 SQIVND (reference sequence). CDR3 loop: CASKVWGQGHNQPQHF. Here the CDR3 DNA reads TGTGCCAGTAAAGTTTGGGGGCAGGGTCACAATCAGCCCCAGCATTTT.

This chain joins TRBV19 and TRBJ2-2; D unclear. Trimming removed 1 base at V and 5 bases at J, with 8 bases between. CDR1 and CDR2 (germline): LNHDA, SQIVND (reference sequence). The CDR3 is 14 residues long. CDR3 region: CASSIVARTGELFF. The DNA for the CDR3 is TGTGCCAGTAGTATAGTTGCGAGGACCGGGGAGCTGTTTTTT.

This chain's CDR3 is CASSYDRSSYNEQFF. CDR3 DNA: TGTGCCAGTAGTTACGACAGGAGCTCCTACAATGAGCAGTTCTTC. The chain joins TRBV19 to TRBJ2-1; D might be TRBD1 (6 bases). Germline assignment: CDR1 LNHDA and CDR2 SQIVND (reference sequence). This CDR3 contains 15 residues. Trimming pared 5 bases from V and 0 bases from J, leaving 11 bases between.

The chain couples TRBV27 to TRBJ2-3; TRBD1 matches 10 bases. Germline V gene lookup returns CDR1 MNHEY and CDR2 SMNVEV (reference sequence). The V and J ends lost 8 bases and 3 bases, in that order; junction bases with no gene match: 5. The CDR3 loop spans 14 amino acids. CDR3 residues: CASRGQGGTDTQYF. CDR3 nucleotides: TGTGCCAGCCGAGGACAGGGGGGGACAGATACGCAGTATTTT.

This clone was counted between two and nine times. This rearrangement joins TRBV4-2 to TRBJ2-2, with 11 bases matching TRBD2. The CDR3 covers 17 residues. Germline CDR1 LGHNA, CDR2 YNFKEQ. V was clipped by 2 bases and J by 7 bases; unmatched bases: 9. This CDR3 is CASSQMPLTSGSGELFF. The DNA of the CDR3 is TGTGCCAGCAGCCAAATGCCCCTAACTAGCGGGAGCGGGGAGCTGTTTTTT.

This rearrangement joins TRBV7-7 to TRBJ2-5; D might be TRBD1 (6 bases). The CDR3 sequence is 15 residues long. Germline assignment: CDR1 SSHAT and CDR2 FNYEAQ (reference sequence). V was cut by 1 base and J by 1 base, with 10 bases left in between. The CDR3 is CASSLGQGTQETQYF. As DNA, the CDR3 is TGTGCCAGCAGCTTAGGTCAGGGGACCCAAGAGACCCAGTACTTC.

This chain joins TRBV28 and TRBJ2-2; D uncertain. Trimming left V 2 bases short and J 6 bases short, with 4 bases between. The CDR3 loop spans 12 amino acids. Germline V gene sequence: CDR1 MDHEN, CDR2 SYDVKM. This chain's CDR3 is CASSLVAGELFF. The CDR3 DNA follows: TGTGCCAGCAGTTTAGTAGCCGGGGAGCTGTTTTTT.

The rearrangement uses TRBV14 and TRBJ2-3, with a weak D call TRBD2 (5 bases). V was trimmed by 4 bases and J by 4 bases, leaving 12 bases between them. There are 14 residues in the CDR3. Germline CDR1 SGHDN, CDR2 FVKESK. CDR3 region: CASSRFIGADTQYF. The CDR3 coding sequence is TGTGCCAGCAGCCGTTTCATCGGGGCAGATACGCAGTATTTT.